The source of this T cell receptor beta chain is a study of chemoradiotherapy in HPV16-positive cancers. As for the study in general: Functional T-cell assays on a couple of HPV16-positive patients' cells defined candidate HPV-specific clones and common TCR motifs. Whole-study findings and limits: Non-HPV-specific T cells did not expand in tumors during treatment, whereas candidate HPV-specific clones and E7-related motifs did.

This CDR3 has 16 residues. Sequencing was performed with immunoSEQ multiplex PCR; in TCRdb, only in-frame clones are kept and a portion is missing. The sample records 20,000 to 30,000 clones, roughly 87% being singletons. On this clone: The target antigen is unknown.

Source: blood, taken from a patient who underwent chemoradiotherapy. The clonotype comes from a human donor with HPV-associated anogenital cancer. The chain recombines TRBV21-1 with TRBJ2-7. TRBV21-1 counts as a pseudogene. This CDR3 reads CASSNSGEGSAYEQYF. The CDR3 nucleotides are TGTGCCAGCAGCAATTCCGGAGAAGGGTCAGCCTACGAGCAGTACTTC.